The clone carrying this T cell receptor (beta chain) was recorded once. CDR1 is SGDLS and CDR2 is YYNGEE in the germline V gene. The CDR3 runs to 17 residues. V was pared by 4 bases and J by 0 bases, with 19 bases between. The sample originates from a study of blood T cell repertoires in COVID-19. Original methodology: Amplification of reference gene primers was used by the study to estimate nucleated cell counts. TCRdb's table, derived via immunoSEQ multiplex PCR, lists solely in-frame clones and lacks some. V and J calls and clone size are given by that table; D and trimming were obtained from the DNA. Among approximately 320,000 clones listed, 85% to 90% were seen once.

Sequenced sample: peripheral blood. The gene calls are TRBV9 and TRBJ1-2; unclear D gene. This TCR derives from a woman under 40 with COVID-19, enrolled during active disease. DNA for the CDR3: TGTGCCAGCAGCCCCCAACGGGCGCTAGCCCCTAACTATGGCTACACCTTC. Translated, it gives CASSPQRALAPNYGYTF. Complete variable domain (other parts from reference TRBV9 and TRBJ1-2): DSGVTQTPKHLITATGQRVTLRCSPRSGDLSVYWYQQSLDQGLQFLIQYYNGEERAKGNILERFSAQQFPDLHSELNLSSLELGDSALYFCASSPQRALAPNYGYTFGSGTRLTVV.